The rows below give T cell receptor beta chains drawn from one sample of a study of OX40 agonist ivuxolimab in advanced cancers. The table came from immunoSEQ multiplex PCR; TCRdb's copy has only in-frame clones and leaves some out. The table lists about 19,000 clones, roughly 80% of them singletons, with 21% in the top ten. The sample in question was CD4+ or CD8+ T cells sorted from blood, obtained in a trial of the OX40 agonist ivuxolimab. Receptor source: an adult with an advanced solid tumor such as melanoma, head and neck, liver or kidney cancer. Both conserved end residues are part of each CDR3. The D gene is left open where the match is weak. Clone size is shown for a subset of rows, as once, few, many or a class of expanded clone.

clone size,J gene,D gene,V gene,CDR3 DNA,CDR3 protein
medium-sized,TRBJ1-5,TRBD1,TRBV28,TGTGCCAGCAGCCTAGACAGGGGAGCCCAGCCCCAGCATTTT,CASSLDRGAQPQHF
few,TRBJ2-2,.,TRBV2,TGTGCCAGCAGTTCTCCTGACGGTCCGCGCACCGGGGAGCTGTTTTTT,CASSSPDGPRTGELFF
.,TRBJ1-5,TRBD1,TRBV9,TGTGCCAGCAGCGCCTGGGACAGGGTTCAGCCCCAGCATTTT,CASSAWDRVQPQHF
.,TRBJ2-7,.,TRBV5-4,TGTGCCAGCAGCGCCTGGACGGAGGCCAACTACGAGCAGTACTTC,CASSAWTEANYEQYF
.,TRBJ1-5,.,TRBV27,TGTGCCAGCAAAAAGGAAGGGCATAGCAATCAGCCCCAGCATTTT,CASKKEGHSNQPQHF
.,TRBJ1-1,.,TRBV6-1,TGTGCCAGCAACCAACCTTTCAACACTGAAGCTTTCTTT,CASNQPFNTEAFF
.,TRBJ2-7,TRBD2,TRBV14,TGTGCCAGCAGCTTCGGACTAGCGGGGCCAAGCTCCTACGAGCAGTACTTC,CASSFGLAGPSSYEQYF
.,TRBJ1-4,.,TRBV4-1,TGCGCCAGCAGCCAAAGGGACGTCCCAAGGGATGAAAAACTGTTTTTT,CASSQRDVPRDEKLFF
.,TRBJ2-1,TRBD2,TRBV28,TGTGCCAGCAGGCCGGGACTAGCGGGATACAATGAGCAGTTCTTC,CASRPGLAGYNEQFF
.,TRBJ2-7,.,TRBV7-3,TGTGCCAGCAGCTTAGGAACCCAAATCGGGGAGCAGTACTTC,CASSLGTQIGEQYF
.,TRBJ1-5,TRBD1,TRBV10-3,TGTGCCATCAGTGAGTTGACAGGGGTTGATCAGCCCCAGCATTTT,CAISELTGVDQPQHF
.,TRBJ2-7,TRBD1,TRBV5-1,TGCGCCAGCAGCTTGGTAGCAGGGGGCGGCCGCGAGCAGTACTTC,CASSLVAGGGREQYF
.,TRBJ1-1,.,TRBV5-1,TGCGCCAGCAGCTTGAAGGTCGGCTCTATGAACACTGAAGCTTTCTTT,CASSLKVGSMNTEAFF
.,TRBJ2-7,.,TRBV6-5,TGTGCCAGCAGCCCCAGTACCCAGGGTTCAGCCGAGCAGTACTTC,CASSPSTQGSAEQYF
.,TRBJ2-1,TRBD1,TRBV7-3,TGTGCCAGCAGCTTAAGACAGGGACCTATCAATGAGCAGTTCTTC,CASSLRQGPINEQFF
.,TRBJ2-1,TRBD2,TRBV14,TGTGCCAGCAGCCAAATATCAGCGGGAATTCTTGGTGGTGAGCAGTTCTTC,CASSQISAGILGGEQFF
.,TRBJ2-1,TRBD1,TRBV6-6,TGTGCCAGCAGTTACTACGGCGGGGGACAGGGCAATGAGCAGTTCTTC,CASSYYGGGQGNEQFF
.,TRBJ2-7,.,TRBV27,TGTGCCAGCAGGCCGGTTGGAGGGGGTCCCTACGAGCAGTACTTC,CASRPVGGGPYEQYF
once,TRBJ2-7,.,TRBV6-5,TGTGCCAGCAGTTACTCGGGGGTACTCGAGCAGTACTTC,CASSYSGVLEQYF
.,TRBJ1-1,.,TRBV19,TGTGCCTCTCAGTGGAGCGGCACTGAAGCTTTCTTT,CASQWSGTEAFF
.,TRBJ1-5,.,TRBV6-6,TGTGCCAGCAGTTACCAGGTCGGAGAGGGTGGTCAGCCCCAGCATTTT,CASSYQVGEGGQPQHF
.,TRBJ2-5,.,TRBV7-8,TGTGCCAGCAGCTGGGGAGGGGGGGCTTTTATAGAGACCCAGTACTTC,CASSWGGGAFIETQYF
once,TRBJ2-3,TRBD2,TRBV5-1,TGCGCCAGCAGCTTGGCCCGGGGAGTAGCGGGAGTCACAGATACGCAGTATTTT,CASSLARGVAGVTDTQYF
.,TRBJ2-2,.,TRBV19,TGTGCCAGTAGTATCCTCCCCGGGGAGCTGTTTTTT,CASSILPGELFF
.,TRBJ2-7,.,TRBV6-6,TGTGCCACCGCCGAGCTCTACGAGCAGTACTTC,CATAELYEQYF
.,TRBJ2-1,TRBD1,TRBV30,TGTGCCTGGAGTATGGGACAGGGTGTGAATGAGCAGTTCTTC,CAWSMGQGVNEQFF
.,TRBJ2-1,.,TRBV7-9,TGTGCCAGCAGCTTAGTATCGGGACCCTACAATGAGCAGTTCTTC,CASSLVSGPYNEQFF
few,TRBJ1-2,TRBD1,TRBV2,TGTGCCAGATTAGACAGGGGGCTGAACTATGGCTACACCTTC,CARLDRGLNYGYTF
.,TRBJ2-7,.,TRBV10-2,TGCGCCAGCCGTCCACGCACAGACAGTGACTACGAGCAGTACTTC,CASRPRTDSDYEQYF
.,TRBJ2-6,.,TRBV7-2,TGTGCCAGCAGCTTCGCGGGGCTTGGGGCCAACGTCCTGACTTTC,CASSFAGLGANVLTF
.,TRBJ1-5,.,TRBV19,TGTGCCAGTAGTATAGTCGGGGGGAGGGAGGATCAGCCCCAGCATTTT,CASSIVGGREDQPQHF
.,TRBJ2-7,TRBD2,TRBV27,TGTGCCAGCAGTCCCCTCTATGGGCGGGAGAATTACGAGCAGTACTTC,CASSPLYGRENYEQYF
.,TRBJ1-2,.,TRBV25-1,TGTGCCAGCAGTGACACAGGGTATGGCTACACCTTC,CASSDTGYGYTF
few,TRBJ1-2,TRBD1,TRBV6-9,TGTGCCAGCAGTGCCCTTACGTGGGAAGGACAGGTGACCTTC,CASSALTWEGQVTF
.,TRBJ2-7,.,TRBV19,TGTGCCAGTAGCATCCGGGACAAGGGACCCTACGAGCAGTACTTC,CASSIRDKGPYEQYF
few,TRBJ2-3,TRBD2,TRBV25-1,TGTGCCAGTCGGAACCCCCCAGCGGGAGGACCGGATACGCAGTATTTT,CASRNPPAGGPDTQYF
.,TRBJ1-1,.,TRBV19,TGTGCCAGTAGTATGGGGGGGAACACTGAAGCTTTCTTT,CASSMGGNTEAFF
.,TRBJ2-7,.,TRBV5-8,TGTGCCAGCCTAACACGGGAATCCTACGAGCAGTACTTC,CASLTRESYEQYF
once,TRBJ2-1,.,TRBV28,TGTGCCAGCAGTTTCCAGGGTGGGTCCTACAATGAGCAGTTCTTC,CASSFQGGSYNEQFF
.,TRBJ1-6,TRBD1,TRBV6-6,TGTGCCATTTCGGACAGGGACGTTGGGAGTTCACCCCTCCACTTT,CAISDRDVGSSPLHF